These 32 T cell receptor beta chains came from one sample sequenced in a study of T cells after yellow fever vaccination. Via MiXCR, TCRdb re-called the 5' RACE reads, giving one row per CDR3 protein. Of some 300,000 distinct CDR3 sequences in the sample, approximately 10% were seen once. The specimen was CD4+ T cells sorted from PBMCs, collected 5 days after the yellow fever booster vaccination. These receptors all stem from a man between 18 and 35 years old who received the YFV17D yellow fever vaccine.

The rearrangement links TRBV6-6 to TRBJ2-6; unclear D gene. Germline V gene data show CDR1 as MNHNY and CDR2 as SVGAGI (reference sequence). V was trimmed by 6 bases and J by 0 bases, leaving 12 bases between them. The CDR3 extends over 16 amino acids. The CDR3 loop reads CASSPHSRSGANVLTF. CDR3 in DNA: TGTGCCAGCAGCCCCCACAGCCGCTCTGGGGCCAACGTCCTGACTTTC.

This clonotype turned up a few times. The rearrangement uses TRBV7-9 and TRBJ2-2, with D maybe TRBD2 (6 bases). V was cut by 6 bases and J by 0 bases, with 17 bases left in between. CDR3 size: 17 residues. Germline CDR1 is SEHNR and CDR2 is FQNEAQ (reference sequence). CDR3 sequence (DNA): TGTGCCAGCAGTCAACCTCAGGGACTCGCGAACACCGGGGAGCTGTTTTTT. Translation gives CASSQPQGLANTGELFF. Full variable domain (missing parts from reference TRBV7-9 and TRBJ2-2): DTGVSQNPRHKITKRGQNVTFRCDPISEHNRLYWYRQTLGQGPEFLTYFQNEAQLEKSRLLSDRFSAERPKGSFSTLEIQRTEQGDSAMYLCASSQPQGLANTGELFFGEGSRLTVL.

In its sample, this clonotype was seen a few times. The chain uses TRBV6-2 or TRBV6-3 and TRBJ2-1; D is perhaps TRBD2 (6 bases). The CDR3 covers 17 residues. Trimming stripped 2 bases from V and 0 bases from J, with 14 bases between. CDR1 MNHEY and CDR2 SVGEGT come from the germline V gene. The CDR3 loop is CASSYRGFGSSYNEQFF. DNA of the CDR3: TGTGCCAGCAGTTACCGAGGGTTCGGGAGCTCCTACAATGAGCAGTTCTTC.

A few counts support this clonotype. The V and J genes are TRBV14 and TRBJ1-1; D is unresolved. The CDR3 is made up of 12 amino acids. CDR1 is SGHDN and CDR2 is FVKESK in the germline V gene. V shed 4 bases and J shed 11 bases, with 14 bases lying between them. CDR3 residues: CASSPVTFMAFF. The CDR3 nucleotides read TGTGCCAGCAGCCCGGTTACATTCATGGCTTTCTTT.

This clonotype was seen a few times. J is TRBJ2-7 and V is TRBV6-2 or TRBV6-3, with 7 nucleotides matching TRBD1. Trimming removed 6 bases from V and 6 bases from J; junction bases left unmatched: 5. The germline gives CDR1 MNHEY, CDR2 SVGEGT. The CDR3 covers 12 residues. CDR3 bases: TGTGCCAGCAGGACAGGGTTTCGCGAGCAGTACGTC. Protein sequence: CASRTGFREQYV.

There are a few counts of this clonotype. This chain joins TRBV20-1 and TRBJ1-1; 8 bases match TRBD1. Germline V CDR1 and CDR2: DFQATT, SNEGSKA (reference sequence). This CDR3 has 12 amino acids. V was pared by 0 bases and J by 10 bases, with 4 bases of the junction left unmatched. The CDR3: CSARDRGQGAFF. CDR3 sequence (DNA): TGCAGTGCTAGAGATCGTGGACAGGGAGCTTTCTTT.

The chain combines TRBV19 with TRBJ2-7; D not resolved. The CDR3 covers 11 residues. Per germline, CDR1 LNHDA and CDR2 SQIVND (reference sequence). The V gene lost 5 bases and the J gene lost 3 bases, with 5 bases spanning the gap. CDR3 bases: TGTGCCAGTAGTCACCGCTACGAGCAGTACTTC. This codes for CASSHRYEQYF.

This clonotype was detected ten times or more. The chain employs TRBV5-1 and TRBJ2-3; D possibly corresponds to TRBD1 (5 bases). The V and J ends lost 7 bases and 1 base respectively, with 16 bases between them. CDR1 is SGHRS, CDR2 YFSETQ, per germline. This CDR3 has 15 amino acids. The CDR3 DNA follows: TGCGCCAGCCGCCTAAGGGGCGCCGGCACAGATACGCAGTATTTT. Translating gives CASRLRGAGTDTQYF.

There are a few counts of this clonotype. The rearrangement links TRBV12-3 or TRBV12-4 to TRBJ1-4, with D perhaps TRBD1 (5 bases). CDR3 size: 12 residues. With 4 bases removed from V and 11 bases from J, the gap between germline ends came to 11 bases. CDR3 residues: CASSSGKGKLFF. The DNA of the CDR3 is TGTGCCAGCAGTTCCGGGAAGGGGAAACTGTTTTTT.

A few counts support this clonotype. The CDR3 loop is CASRGGFQNTGELFF. The CDR3 DNA reads TGTGCCAGCAGGGGGGGATTTCAGAACACCGGGGAGCTGTTTTTT. The gene calls are TRBV7-2 and TRBJ2-2, with D perhaps matching TRBD2 (6 bases). V lost 6 bases and J 1 base, leaving 12 bases between the germline ends. Germline V gives CDR1 SGHTA, CDR2 FQGNSA. This CDR3 spans 15 amino acids.

This clonotype has a handful of counts. The rearrangement joins TRBV19 to TRBJ1-3; unclear D gene. Germline assignment: CDR1 LNHDA and CDR2 SQIVND (reference sequence). This CDR3 spans 15 amino acids. With 2 bases removed from V and 2 bases from J, the gap between germline ends came to 10 bases. The CDR3 sequence is CASSITGSAGNTIYF. CDR3 sequence (DNA): TGTGCCAGTAGTATAACCGGGTCTGCTGGAAACACCATATATTTT. Full variable domain (missing parts from reference TRBV19 and TRBJ1-3): DGGITQSPKYLFRKEGQNVTLSCEQNLNHDAMYWYRQDPGQGLRLIYYSQIVNDFQKGDIAEGYSVSREKKESFPLTVTSAQKNPTAFYLCASSITGSAGNTIYFGEGSWLTVV.

The rearrangement joins TRBV12-5 to TRBJ2-7; TRBD1 is a possible D gene (5 bases). The V end lost 5 bases, the J end lost 4 bases, and 12 bases lay between the germline ends. CDR3 length: 13 residues. Per germline, CDR1 LGHNT and CDR2 FRNRAP. The CDR3 coding sequence is TGTGCTAGTGGTGCAGGGAATAGGTACGAGCAGTACTTC. Its protein product is CASGAGNRYEQYF.

This clonotype showed up just a few times. The chain combines TRBV3-1 with TRBJ1-1; D is uncertain. V was pared by 1 base and J by 8 bases, with 14 bases between. From germline, CDR1 is LGHDT and CDR2 YNNKEL (reference sequence). The CDR3 consists of 14 residues. CDR3 amino acids: CASSQGFGDREAFF. The CDR3 nucleotides read TGTGCCAGCAGCCAAGGGTTCGGGGATAGGGAAGCTTTCTTT.

This clonotype was counted a few times. The J gene is TRBJ1-3, the V gene TRBV20-1, with D perhaps matching TRBD1 (5 bases). Germline CDR1 reads DFQATT; CDR2 reads SNEGSKA (reference sequence). Trimming cost V 4 bases and J 0 bases, with 7 bases left between them. CDR3 size: 13 residues. CDR3 amino acids: CSATGSSGNTIYF. CDR3 nucleotide sequence: TGCAGTGCTACAGGGTCCTCTGGAAACACCATATATTTT.

This clonotype was found a few times. The rearrangement uses TRBV5-4 and TRBJ2-2; D is possibly TRBD1 (5 bases). Deletions cut 4 bases from V and 2 bases from J, with 12 bases between. CDR1 SGHNT and CDR2 YYREEE come from the germline V gene (reference sequence). The CDR3 loop spans 15 amino acids. CDR3 residues: CASSPQGINTGELFF. The DNA for the CDR3 is TGTGCCAGCAGCCCCCAGGGAATAAACACCGGGGAGCTGTTTTTT.

The V and J genes are TRBV24-1 and TRBJ2-1; 7 positions match TRBD1. Germline lookup yields CDR1 KGHDR and CDR2 SFDVKD. The CDR3 consists of 13 residues. V was pared by 2 bases and J by 8 bases, with 2 bases of the junction left unmatched. CDR3 in amino acids: CATSDYRGDEQFF. As DNA, the CDR3 is TGTGCCACCAGTGATTACAGGGGTGATGAGCAGTTCTTC.

J is TRBJ2-5 and V is TRBV9; D might be TRBD1 (6 bases). The CDR3 extends over 14 amino acids. Germline V gives CDR1 SGDLS, CDR2 YYNGEE. Trimming removed 4 bases at V and 4 bases at J, with 14 bases between. The CDR3, as DNA: TGTGCCAGCAGCCCGACAGGTCGCGGAGAGACCCAGTACTTC. Its translation is CASSPTGRGETQYF.

This clonotype was recorded a few times. The V and J genes are TRBV7-6 and TRBJ1-2; TRBD1 is a possible D gene (6 bases). The V and J ends lost 5 bases and 4 bases respectively, with 17 bases between them. Germline loops: CDR1 SGHVS, CDR2 FNYEAQ. The CDR3 is 15 amino acids. CDR3 in DNA: TGTGCCAGCAGCCGAAACAGGGACCTAGGCTATGGCTACACCTTC. Translating gives CASSRNRDLGYGYTF.

The chain has TRBV5-5 and TRBJ1-5; D is ambiguous. The CDR3 length is 15 residues. Germline V gene data show CDR1 as SGHKS and CDR2 as YYEKEE (reference sequence). The V gene lost 4 bases and the J gene lost 7 bases, with 18 bases spanning the gap. CDR3 region: CASSTEGGSWQPQHF. CDR3 sequence (DNA): TGTGCCAGCAGCACCGAAGGAGGTTCTTGGCAGCCCCAGCATTTT.

This clonotype was seen a few times. The chain combines TRBV10-3 with TRBJ2-2, with D perhaps matching TRBD1 (6 bases). Looked up from germline, CDR1 is ENHRY and CDR2 is SYGVKD. V shed 6 bases and J shed 0 bases, with 14 bases lying between them. CDR3 length: 16 amino acids. CDR3 region: CAIRDRNNPNTGELFF. The CDR3 nucleotides read TGTGCCATCAGGGACAGAAATAACCCGAACACCGGGGAGCTGTTTTTT.

This clonotype was seen a handful of times. The chain carries TRBV20-1 and TRBJ2-5; 10 positions agree with TRBD2. The V segment lost 3 bases and the J segment 3 bases; nucleotides outside the gene matches: 10. The germline V gene has CDR1 DFQATT and CDR2 SNEGSKA (reference sequence). The CDR3 length is 16 residues. The chain's CDR3 is CSASPASGSREETQYF. CDR3 nucleotides: TGCAGTGCTAGTCCCGCTAGCGGGAGCAGGGAAGAGACCCAGTACTTC.

The V and J genes are TRBV6-6 and TRBJ1-6; a weak D match, TRBD1 (5 bases). V dropped 2 bases and J dropped 5 bases, with 10 bases sitting between them. This CDR3 spans 15 amino acids. CDR1 is MNHNY, CDR2 SVGAGI, per germline (reference sequence). CDR3 region: CASSYLRVNNSPLHF. CDR3 nucleotides: TGTGCCAGCAGTTACCTCAGGGTAAATAATTCACCCCTCCACTTT.

This clonotype came up a few times. V usage is TRBV4-2 and J usage is TRBJ1-2, with 8 bases lining up with TRBD1. The ends lost 3 bases at V and 0 bases at J; junction bases unmatched: 3. The CDR3 is 15 residues long. The germline V gene encodes CDR1 LGHNA and CDR2 YNFKEQ. CDR3 in amino acids: CASSQGQETNYGYTF. Here the CDR3 DNA reads TGTGCCAGCAGCCAGGGACAGGAGACTAACTATGGCTACACCTTC.

This clonotype was counted between two and nine times. The rearrangement joins TRBV2 to TRBJ1-5; the match to TRBD1 covers 8 bases. The length of the CDR3 is 15 residues. V lost 8 bases and J lost 2; bases outside the gene matches: 8. Per germline, CDR1 SNHLY and CDR2 FYNNEI. In DNA form, the CDR3 reads TGTGCCAGCCAGGAGGACAGGGTAGGCAATCAGCCCCAGCATTTT. Its translation: CASQEDRVGNQPQHF. Based on the CDR3 plus reference TRBV2 and TRBJ1-5, the full variable domain is EPEVTQTPSHQVTQMGQEVILRCVPISNHLYFYWYRQILGQKVEFLVSFYNNEISEKSEIFDDQFSVERPDGSNFTLKIRSTKLEDSAMYFCASQEDRVGNQPQHFGDGTRLSIL.

Only a few counts were recorded for this clonotype. CDR3 DNA sequence: TGTGCCAGCAGTAGGGGACGGACCGTGCCAGAGACCCAGTACTTC. Amino acid sequence: CASSRGRTVPETQYF. V usage is TRBV6-2 or TRBV6-3 and J usage is TRBJ2-5; D may be TRBD1 or TRBD2 (5 bases each). The V and J ends lost 5 bases and 4 bases respectively, with 17 bases between them. The germline gives CDR1 MNHEY, CDR2 SVGEGT. The CDR3 is made up of 15 amino acids.

This clonotype was found a few times. The chain is built from TRBV10-2 and TRBJ1-5, with D unresolved. V was cut by 2 bases and J by 3 bases, with 8 bases left in between. Germline CDR1 and CDR2: WSHSY and SAAADI. The CDR3 covers 14 residues. The CDR3: CASSEGGFNQPQHF. The CDR3 nucleotides are TGCGCCAGCAGTGAGGGAGGGTTCAATCAGCCCCAGCATTTT.

This clonotype was recorded many times. At one end the junction does not follow the germline gene, possibly because of a read error. CDR3 sequence reads: CASSLGQNNSPLHF. CDR3 bases: TGTGCCAGCAGCTTAGGACAGAATAATTCACCCCTCCACTTT. The gene calls are TRBV5-1 and TRBJ1-6; TRBD1 is a possible D gene (6 bases). The CDR3 totals 14 residues. Germline CDR1 is SGHRS and CDR2 is YFSETQ.

The rearrangement uses TRBV20-1 and TRBJ1-3; 7 nucleotides align to TRBD1. V dropped 5 bases and J dropped 1; count of bases not matched to a gene: 8. The CDR3 is 15 residues long. CDR1 and CDR2 from the germline V gene are DFQATT and SNEGSKA (reference sequence). CDR3 protein: CSAEDRPFSGNTIYF. CDR3 DNA sequence: TGCAGTGCTGAGGACAGGCCATTTTCTGGAAACACCATATATTTT.

The gene calls are TRBV7-8 and TRBJ1-1; the D gene is possibly TRBD1 (5 bases). Trimming stripped 5 bases from V and 5 bases from J, with 15 bases between. Germline values: CDR1 SGHVS, CDR2 FQNEAQ. CDR3 length: 14 residues. CDR3 nucleotide sequence: TGTGCCAGCAGCCTCCACGGGGGGATAACTGAAGCTTTCTTT. Translation: CASSLHGGITEAFF.

The V gene is TRBV9, the J gene TRBJ1-6; 8 bases match TRBD1. The ends lost 3 bases at V and 9 bases at J; junction bases unmatched: 5. Germline CDR1 and CDR2: SGDLS and YYNGEE. The CDR3 has 14 amino acids. The CDR3 loop reads CASSARQGSSPLHF. Written as DNA, the CDR3 is TGTGCCAGCAGCGCTCGACAGGGGAGTTCACCCCTCCACTTT. Looking up the rest from reference TRBV9 and TRBJ1-6 gives the full variable domain: DSGVTQTPKHLITATGQRVTLRCSPRSGDLSVYWYQQSLDQGLQFLIQYYNGEERAKGNILERFSAQQFPDLHSELNLSSLELGDSALYFCASSARQGSSPLHFGNGTRLTVT.

The chain uses TRBV5-1 and TRBJ2-3; 9 bases agree with TRBD2. The CDR3 length is 16 residues. With V trimmed by 0 bases and J by 8 bases, 10 bases remained unmatched. The germline gives CDR1 SGHRS, CDR2 YFSETQ. This CDR3 is CASSLAPGPREGTQYF. The CDR3 nucleotides are TGCGCCAGCAGCTTGGCCCCGGGACCGCGGGAGGGTACGCAGTATTTT.

V and J are TRBV19 and TRBJ2-3, with TRBD2 identical over 12 bases. V lost 5 bases, J lost 2 bases, and 8 bases stayed unmatched. CDR1 LNHDA and CDR2 SQIVND come from the germline V gene (reference sequence). This CDR3 contains 17 residues. The CDR3 DNA reads as TGTGCCAGTAGTGCCCGGACTAGCGGGGACCTCACAGATACGCAGTATTTT. Its protein is CASSARTSGDLTDTQYF.